The clone carrying this T cell receptor beta chain was recorded a few times. What it binds is not known. This sample stems from a study of cytomegalovirus exposure and HLA in healthy donors. Primers for the PCR totalled 60 Vbeta and 13 Jbeta. Some clones are missing from TCRdb's copy, which holds only in-frame ones; the method was immunoSEQ multiplex PCR. The table has over 100,000 clones, roughly 83% seen once; the top ten hold about 1.6%. General study points: It was reported that TCR beta sequences correctly inferred the HLA-A and HLA-B alleles for most subjects. Available immune exposure information was restricted to CMV serostatus only. With DRB1 most and HLA-C fewest, TCR association rates differed between HLA loci in a later analysis.

Germline V CDR1 and CDR2: SGHRS, YFSETQ. V shed 0 bases and J shed 7 bases, with 11 bases lying between them. The CDR3 runs 13 residues. The chain combines TRBV5-1 with TRBJ2-7; tentatively, D is TRBD2 (5 bases). What was sequenced was PBMCs. The clonotype comes from a middle-aged man in good health and CMV-seronegative. DNA for the CDR3: TGCGCCAGCAGCTTGGCCGGGGATAGAGAGCAGTACTTC. It codes for CASSLAGDREQYF.